These 16 T cell receptor beta chains were all obtained from the same sample, sequenced in a study of T-cell memory formation after mild COVID-19. Each CDR3 protein gets one entry after TCRdb re-called the 5' RACE reads with MiXCR. The repertoire holds hundreds of thousands of distinct CDR3 sequences, with less than 25% as singletons. The source material was PBMCs or a T cell subset sorted from them (not recorded which). The receptor source for this set is an adult woman who had mild COVID-19 (a few samples of this study predate the infection). Cell type and time point are not known.

This clonotype has at least ten counts. This chain links TRBV12-3 or TRBV12-4 with TRBJ2-6; D is undetermined. The CDR3 has 13 residues. The V end was cut by 6 bases, the J end by 0 bases, with 3 bases between. The CDR3 DNA sequence: TGTGCCAGCAGCTTCTCTGGGGCCAACGTCCTGACTTTC. Its translation: CASSFSGANVLTF.

The V gene is TRBV3-1, the J gene TRBJ1-2; D ambiguous. Germline CDR1 LGHDT, CDR2 YNNKEL (reference sequence). This CDR3 is 16 amino acids long. V was shortened by 0 bases and J by 6 bases, with 17 bases between the two germline ends. CDR3 loop: CASSQETLRNGDGYTF. The CDR3 coding sequence is TGTGCCAGCAGCCAAGAAACGTTGCGGAACGGCGATGGCTACACCTTC. Looking up the rest from reference TRBV3-1 and TRBJ1-2 gives the full variable domain: DTAVSQTPKYLVTQMGNDKSIKCEQNLGHDTMYWYKQDSKKFLKIMFSYNNKELIINETVPNRFSPKSPDKAHLNLHINSLELGDSAVYFCASSQETLRNGDGYTFGSGTRLTVV.

This clonotype was seen a handful of times. In DNA form, the CDR3 reads TGCAGTGCCTTAGAAGGGTACAATGAGCAGTTCTTC. It codes for CSALEGYNEQFF. This sequence joins TRBV20-1 and TRBJ2-1; D uncertain. CDR1 and CDR2 from the germline V gene are DFQATT and SNEGSKA (reference sequence). The CDR3 is 12 residues long. V lost 6 bases, J lost 4 bases, and 10 bases lay in between.

The chain links TRBV7-6 to TRBJ2-1; TRBD2 matches at 14 bases. The germline V gene has CDR1 SGHVS and CDR2 FNYEAQ. The CDR3 sequence is 16 residues long. The V and J ends lost 5 bases and 4 bases, in that order; junction bases with no gene match: 4. The CDR3 here is CASSRTSGGKYNEQFF. The CDR3 DNA follows: TGTGCCAGCAGCCGGACTAGCGGGGGGAAGTACAATGAGCAGTTCTTC. The variable domain in full, completed from reference TRBV7-6 and TRBJ2-1, reads GAGVSQSPRYKVTKRGQDVALRCDPISGHVSLYWYRQALGQGPEFLTYFNYEAQQDKSGLPNDRFSAERPEGSISTLTIQRTEQRDSAMYRCASSRTSGGKYNEQFFGPGTRLTVL.

The chain carries TRBV29-1 and TRBJ2-7, with a weak D call TRBD1 (5 bases). Trimming shortened V by 3 bases and J by 0 bases, and 18 bases separated the two germline ends. The germline gives CDR1 SQVTM, CDR2 ANQGSEA. This CDR3 has 16 residues. The CDR3 sequence: CSVESLGATDSYEQYF. In DNA, the CDR3 is TGCAGCGTTGAGTCCCTAGGGGCAACAGACTCCTACGAGCAGTACTTC.

This chain links TRBV11-2 with TRBJ1-1; D unresolved. V lost 3 bases to trimming and J lost 5 bases, with 10 bases between them. This CDR3 contains 13 residues. Germline CDR1 SGHAT, CDR2 FQNNGV. CDR3 loop: CASSFRGLTEAFF. The DNA for the CDR3 is TGTGCCAGCAGCTTTCGGGGTCTTACTGAAGCTTTCTTT.

J is TRBJ1-2 and V is TRBV12-3 or TRBV12-4, with a possible D match to TRBD1 (6 bases). The CDR3 has 15 amino acids. V was pared by 4 bases and J by 2 bases, with 14 bases between. CDR3 sequence (DNA): TGTGCCAGCAGTTCCCGGGGGCAGATGAACTATGGCTACACCTTC. This gives the protein CASSSRGQMNYGYTF.

The chain carries TRBV24-1 and TRBJ2-1; D is uncertain. The CDR3 extends over 14 amino acids. V was pared by 1 base and J by 6 bases, with 9 bases between. Germline V gene lookup returns CDR1 KGHDR and CDR2 SFDVKD. The CDR3 nucleotides are TGTGCCACCAGTGATTTCCCCACCTCCAATGAGCAGTTCTTC. Its translation is CATSDFPTSNEQFF.

The chain couples TRBV5-5 to TRBJ1-1, with TRBD1 matching over 7 bases. Germline CDR1 reads SGHKS; CDR2 reads YYEKEE (reference sequence). The CDR3 contains 15 residues. The V segment lost 1 base and the J segment 4 bases; nucleotides outside the gene matches: 7. The CDR3 loop reads CASSLYEGAPTEAFF. The CDR3 DNA reads TGTGCCAGCAGCTTGTACGAGGGGGCGCCCACTGAAGCTTTCTTT.

The chain links TRBV7-9 to TRBJ1-5; 7 bases are shared with TRBD1. The CDR3 runs 13 residues. V dropped 5 bases and J dropped 5; count of bases not matched to a gene: 3. Germline V gene sequence: CDR1 SEHNR, CDR2 FQNEAQ (reference sequence). In nucleotides, the CDR3 is TGTGCCAGCAGCCACGACAGGGATCAGCCCCAGCATTTT. Its translation is CASSHDRDQPQHF. Looking up the rest from reference TRBV7-9 and TRBJ1-5 gives the full variable domain: DTGVSQNPRHKITKRGQNVTFRCDPISEHNRLYWYRQTLGQGPEFLTYFQNEAQLEKSRLLSDRFSAERPKGSFSTLEIQRTEQGDSAMYLCASSHDRDQPQHFGDGTRLSIL.

V usage is TRBV6-5 and J usage is TRBJ2-3, with D perhaps matching TRBD2 (6 bases). Germline loops: CDR1 MNHEY, CDR2 SVGAGI. This CDR3 region has 13 residues. Deletions cut 8 bases from V and 0 bases from J, with 9 bases between. CDR3 loop: CASEGTSTDTQYF. The CDR3 DNA is TGTGCCAGCGAGGGGACTAGCACAGATACGCAGTATTTT.

The chain recombines TRBV5-4 with TRBJ2-3, with 7 bases lining up with TRBD2. Germline trimming cut 4 bases from V and 4 bases from J; bases unmatched to any gene: 12. In germline, CDR1 is SGHNT, CDR2 YYREEE (reference sequence). CDR3 length: 16 residues. The DNA for the CDR3 is TGTGCCAGCAGCGGGGTACGCTGGGAGGGTCCAGATACGCAGTATTTT. This encodes CASSGVRWEGPDTQYF.

DNA for the CDR3: TGTGCCAGCAGTGGGCCAGGGCCGCATCAGCCCCAGCATTTT. This codes for CASSGPGPHQPQHF. The genes are TRBV6-5 and TRBJ1-5; tentatively, D is TRBD1 (5 bases). This CDR3 is 14 amino acids long. With 5 bases removed from V and 5 bases from J, the gap between germline ends came to 13 bases. The germline V gene has CDR1 MNHEY and CDR2 SVGAGI.

This chain connects TRBV6-6 to TRBJ1-1, with D unresolved. The CDR3 sequence is 13 residues long. Trimming left V 7 bases short and J 7 bases short, with 16 bases between. Germline loops: CDR1 MNHNY, CDR2 SVGAGI (reference sequence). This chain's CDR3 is CASKIGSDFEAFF. DNA for the CDR3: TGTGCCAGCAAAATCGGTTCAGACTTTGAAGCTTTCTTT.

The CDR3 reads CATSAYPGETAKNIQYF. CDR3 bases: TGTGCCACCAGCGCTTACCCAGGGGAAACAGCCAAAAACATTCAGTACTTC. The rearrangement uses TRBV15 and TRBJ2-4; D is perhaps TRBD1 (6 bases). Trimming took 5 bases from V and 0 from J, leaving 17 bases between them. The CDR3 totals 17 residues. The germline CDR1 and CDR2 sequences are LNHNV and YYDKDF (reference sequence).

The chain links TRBV7-6 to TRBJ1-1; a possible D gene is TRBD1 (5 bases). CDR3 length: 15 residues. V was cut by 2 bases and J by 1 base, with 11 bases left in between. Germline CDR1 reads SGHVS; CDR2 reads FNYEAQ. The CDR3 is CASSLKQGWNTEAFF. Written as DNA, the CDR3 is TGTGCCAGCAGCTTAAAGCAGGGTTGGAACACTGAAGCTTTCTTT.